This TCR beta chain was recorded in a study of T cell responses to AZD1222 COVID-19 vaccine. Whole-study context: Combined were second doses at about 4 or about 12 weeks.

TCRdb's copy holds only in-frame clones and misses some; the assay was immunoSEQ multiplex PCR. The data hold 150,000 to 200,000 clones, with 94% observed a single time. A note on this clone: What it recognizes is unknown.

Regarding the study as a whole: Once two AZD1222 doses were given, Spike-specific TCR breadth and depth went up. A mostly white British donor set with more females was recruited, and clonal diversity was possibly underestimated. Reportedly, nearly half of unique spike TCRs recognized epitopes outside B.1.351/B.1.1.7 mutations.

Deletions cut 5 bases from V and 0 bases from J, with 11 bases between. CDR3 length: 15 residues. CDR1 and CDR2 (germline): SGHNT, YYREEE (reference sequence). The receptor was isolated from an adult in good health. The sequences come from peripheral blood, collected on day 0 of AZD1222 vaccination. The rearrangement joins TRBV5-4 to TRBJ1-4; D is ambiguous. Here the CDR3 DNA reads TGTGCCAGCAGTCCTGGGAGAACAACTAATGAAAAACTGTTTTTT. Protein: CASSPGRTTNEKLFF.